The 12 T cell receptor beta chains reported below all come from one sample, sequenced in a study of tumor-infiltrating lymphocytes in primary liver carcinoma. It was from approximately 20-30 mg of unsorted bulk tissue that RNA and DNA were co-extracted. The authors made TCR beta cDNA from 400 to 550 ng total RNA with a constant-region primer. What produced the TCR beta libraries was three nested multiplex PCR rounds using slightly modified ARM-PCR. Primers for the first two PCR rounds were TRBV1-TRBV30 forward primers and a C-beta reverse primer (approximately 9 cycles per round). Each CDR3 protein is one row after TCRdb ran MiXCR on the multiplex PCR reads. Found here are approximately 30,000 distinct CDR3 sequences, roughly 78% of them singletons; the top ten hold 25% to 40%. The sample comprised liver tumor tissue from sampling region 3. The subset: tumor region T3, left-lateral pole. The receptors were gathered from a woman aged 30 to 39 with primary liver carcinoma and hepatitis B virus infection.

V gene TRBV10-3 combines with J gene TRBJ2-5; maybe TRBD1 (6 bases). The CDR3 spans 15 residues. Trimming cost V 0 bases and J 0 bases, with 8 bases left between them. The germline V gene encodes CDR1 ENHRY and CDR2 SYGVKD. The CDR3 region is CAISESGGYQETQYF. The CDR3, as DNA: TGTGCCATCAGTGAGTCAGGGGGTTACCAAGAGACCCAGTACTTC.

Points on this clonotype: A clone one base away is much larger, so this may be a read error. The chain uses TRBV7-8 and TRBJ2-7; 7 bases match TRBD2. J was trimmed by 1 base and V by 6 bases; bases with no gene match: 9. This CDR3 spans 15 amino acids. CDR1 is SGHVS, CDR2 FQNEAQ, per germline. CDR3 bases: TGTGCCAGCAGTCCTACTGGGCGGGAGTCCTACGAGCAGTACTTC. It is translated as CASSPTGRESYEQYF.

The rearrangement joins TRBV11-1 to TRBJ2-7; D may be TRBD1 (7 bases). The CDR3 is 15 residues long. Germline assignment: CDR1 SGHAT and CDR2 FQDESV (reference sequence). The V gene lost 5 bases and the J gene lost 10 bases, with 24 bases spanning the gap. CDR3 DNA: TGTGCCAGCAGCCCTCGGACAGGAGGACTACGCGAACAGTACTTC. This encodes CASSPRTGGLREQYF.

Worth noting for this clonotype: The conserved closing phenylalanine or tryptophan is absent in this CDR3, likely reflecting a read error. This chain connects TRBV29-1 to TRBJ1-5, with D maybe TRBD1 (6 bases). CDR3 length: 13 amino acids. The germline CDR1 and CDR2 sequences are SQVTM and ANQGSEA. The CDR3 here is CSAGGGPDGPQHY. CDR3 nucleotide sequence: TGTAGTGCGGGGGGGGGCCCAGACGGTCCCCAGCATTAT.

In this sample, this clonotype turned up many times. The chain uses TRBV6-6 and TRBJ1-5; 7 positions match TRBD1. Looked up from germline, CDR1 is MNHNY and CDR2 is SVGAGI (reference sequence). The J segment lost 4 bases and the V segment lost 6 bases, leaving 12 bases of the junction unmatched. The CDR3 has 16 residues. The CDR3 reads CASRGTKQGLNQPQHF. CDR3 DNA sequence: TGTGCCAGCAGGGGCACCAAACAGGGGCTGAATCAGCCCCAGCATTTT.

V and J are TRBV30 and TRBJ2-1, with a weak D call TRBD2 (5 bases). The CDR3 consists of 15 residues. The V end lost 3 bases, the J end lost 1 base, and 13 bases lay between the germline ends. From germline, CDR1 is GTSNPN and CDR2 SVGIG (reference sequence). CDR3 sequence (DNA): TGTGCCTGGAGACTAGTAGGACTGTCCTACAATGAGCAGTTCTTC. Translation gives CAWRLVGLSYNEQFF.

In regard to this clonotype: Given a much more abundant clone one base away, this may be a read error. The chain carries TRBV11-3 and TRBJ2-5; TRBD1 aligns across 11 bases. The CDR3 spans 16 residues. Germline V CDR1 and CDR2: SGHNT, YENEEA. The CDR3 DNA reads TGTGCCATCAGCTCGTGGACAGGGGGCGCGTCGGAGACCCAGTACTTC. Its translation: CAISSWTGGASETQYF.

About this clonotype: The junction departs from germline at one end; a sequencing error may be responsible. V and J are TRBV6-2 or TRBV6-3 and TRBJ1-5; maybe TRBD1 (6 bases). The germline V gene has CDR1 MNHEY and CDR2 SVGEGT. The CDR3 has 13 amino acids. CDR3: CASTYRDNQPQHF. CDR3 sequence (DNA): TGCGCCAGCACTTACCGGGACAATCAACCCCAGCATTTC.

This clonotype was counted between two and nine times. A read error may account for a junction end that differs from germline. V usage is TRBV7-8 and J usage is TRBJ2-3, with TRBD2 identical over 7 bases. CDR3 length: 19 residues. Germline assignment: CDR1 SGHVS and CDR2 FQNEAQ. In DNA, the CDR3 is TGTGCCAGCAGCTACGGTGGGGGGGTGGGATCAACAGGCACAGATACGCTGTATTTT. It specifies CASSYGGGVGSTGTDTLYF.

This chain joins TRBV29-1 and TRBJ2-3; the D gene is possibly TRBD1 (6 bases). V was trimmed by 6 bases and J by 14 bases, leaving 18 bases between them. Germline V lookup: CDR1 SQVTM, CDR2 ANQGSEA. The CDR3 covers 11 residues. The CDR3 sequence is CSVANRERMYF. CDR3 nucleotide sequence: TGCAGCGTGGCGAACAGGGAGAGAATGTATTTT.

Details on this clonotype: A junction boundary mismatches the germline segment, possibly from a read error. The rearrangement joins TRBV29-1 to TRBJ2-5; 9 nucleotides match TRBD1. This CDR3 spans 13 amino acids. From germline, CDR1 is SQVTM and CDR2 ANQGSEA. CDR3 DNA sequence: TGCAGTGTCGTCGGTTGGACAGGGGAGACTCAGTACTTC. Its translation is CSVVGWTGETQYF.

In its sample, this clonotype was seen a few times. The chain joins TRBV13 to TRBJ2-7; 14 bases map to TRBD2. The CDR3 is made up of 16 amino acids. Germline assignment: CDR1 PRHDT and CDR2 FYEKMQ (reference sequence). The CDR3, as DNA: TGTGTCATCAGCTCAGACGGGACTAGCGGGAGTCCCGAGCAGTACTTC. Translation: CVISSDGTSGSPEQYF. Supplemented by reference TRBV13 and TRBJ2-7, the full variable domain reads AAGVIQSPRHLIKEKRETATLKCYPIPRHDTVYWYQQGPGQDPQFLISFYEKMQSDKGSIPDRFSAQQFSDYHSELNMSSLELGDSALYFCVISSDGTSGSPEQYFGPGTRLTVT.